A single sample is the source of the 11 T cell receptor beta chains below, sequenced in a study of blood T cell repertoires in COVID-19. Assay: immunoSEQ multiplex PCR; the TCRdb copy retains only in-frame clones and omits some. The data show fewer than 150,000 clones, about four fifths seen once. Material for sequencing was PBMCs or T cells enriched from blood (not recorded which). The receptors come from a man aged 30 to 39 who had recovered from COVID-19.

This chain joins TRBV4-1 and TRBJ2-5; D might be TRBD2 (7 bases). The CDR3 runs to 17 residues. V was clipped by 1 base and J by 0 bases, with 15 bases between them. CDR1 is MGHRA and CDR2 is YSYEKL in the germline V gene. CDR3 in DNA: TGCGCCAGCAGCCAAGTCCCGGGGGCGGGGGACCAAGAGACCCAGTACTTC. Protein product: CASSQVPGAGDQETQYF.

The V call is TRBV7-2, the J call TRBJ1-4; no definite D call. Germline V gene data show CDR1 as SGHTA and CDR2 as FQGNSA. CDR3 length: 16 amino acids. V lost 2 bases to trimming and J lost 8 bases, with 18 bases between them. The CDR3 protein is CASSLRGSTVGEKLFF. DNA of the CDR3: TGTGCCAGCAGCTTACGAGGGAGCACCGTGGGGGAAAAACTGTTTTTT.

The gene calls are TRBV6-5 and TRBJ2-7; no definite D call. CDR1 and CDR2 from the germline V gene are MNHEY and SVGAGI. With 8 bases removed from V and 3 bases from J, the gap between germline ends came to 11 bases. The CDR3 length is 12 residues. CDR3 residues: CASPPGRYEQYV. As DNA, the CDR3 is TGTGCCAGCCCCCCCGGTCGCTACGAGCAGTACGTC.

The chain joins TRBV27 to TRBJ1-2, with a possible D match to TRBD1 (6 bases). With 6 bases removed from V and 0 bases from J, the gap between germline ends came to 14 bases. The germline V gene has CDR1 MNHEY and CDR2 SMNVEV (reference sequence). The CDR3 is 15 residues long. In DNA form, the CDR3 reads TGTGCCAGCAGCCGCACAGGGAACCCTAACTATGGCTACACCTTC. It encodes CASSRTGNPNYGYTF.

The chain recombines TRBV15 with TRBJ1-4; D not certain. This CDR3 spans 15 amino acids. Trimming left V 0 bases short and J 0 bases short, with 5 bases between. Germline V lookup: CDR1 LNHNV, CDR2 YYDKDF (reference sequence). The CDR3 region has the DNA TGTGCCACCAGCAGAGACCCTACAACTAATGAAAAACTGTTTTTT. It specifies CATSRDPTTNEKLFF. Supplemented by reference TRBV15 and TRBJ1-4, the full variable domain reads DAMVIQNPRYQVTQFGKPVTLSCSQTLNHNVMYWYQQKSSQAPKLLFHYYDKDFNNEADTPDNFQSRRPNTSFCFLDIRSPGLGDTAMYLCATSRDPTTNEKLFFGSGTQLSVL.

V and J are TRBV19 and TRBJ2-2, with 8 positions matching TRBD1. Germline assignment: CDR1 LNHDA and CDR2 SQIVND (reference sequence). Trimming at V came to 3 bases and at J to 8 bases, leaving 8 bases not matched to a gene. The CDR3 extends over 15 amino acids. The DNA of the CDR3 is TGTGCCAGTAGTATTAGTGGCAGGGGGCGAGGGGAGCTGTTTTTT. This gives the protein CASSISGRGRGELFF. The complete variable domain, with remaining parts taken from reference TRBV19 and TRBJ2-2, reads DGGITQSPKYLFRKEGQNVTLSCEQNLNHDAMYWYRQDPGQGLRLIYYSQIVNDFQKGDIAEGYSVSREKKESFPLTVTSAQKNPTAFYLCASSISGRGRGELFFGEGSRLTVL.

The chain uses TRBV2 and TRBJ1-4; 10 bases match TRBD1. V lost 6 bases, J lost 8 bases, and 6 bases stayed unmatched. The germline V gene encodes CDR1 SNHLY and CDR2 FYNNEI. The CDR3 has 14 residues. The CDR3 coding sequence is TGTGCCAGCAGCCGCGGGACAGGGGAAGAAAAACTGTTTTTT. Translated: CASSRGTGEEKLFF.

The chain links TRBV6-5 to TRBJ2-3; 7 nucleotides agree with TRBD2. Germline CDR1 reads MNHEY; CDR2 reads SVGAGI. CDR3 size: 15 residues. V lost 2 bases, J lost 2 bases, and 4 bases stayed unmatched. CDR3 residues: CASSYSGESTDTQYF. Written as DNA, the CDR3 is TGTGCCAGCAGTTACAGCGGGGAGTCCACAGATACGCAGTATTTT.

The CDR3 DNA follows: TGTGCCAGTAGTATGGGCGGGGTTGAAGCTTTCTTT. It encodes CASSMGGVEAFF. The V gene is TRBV19, the J gene TRBJ1-1; the D is unclear. This CDR3 comprises 12 residues. From germline, CDR1 is LNHDA and CDR2 SQIVND (reference sequence). Deletions cut 3 bases from V and 7 bases from J, with 9 bases between.

The rearrangement links TRBV12-3 or TRBV12-4 to TRBJ1-5, with no clear D. The CDR3 length is 13 residues. Between the trimmed V and J ends, which lost 1 base and 4 bases, there was a span of 5 bases. CDR3 in DNA: TGTGCCAGCAGTTTAGGGCCGAATCAGCCCCAGCATTTT. Protein sequence: CASSLGPNQPQHF.

V gene TRBV5-6 combines with J gene TRBJ2-3; D is ambiguous. This CDR3 has 13 amino acids. V lost 5 bases and J lost 2, with 9 bases in between. From germline, CDR1 is SGHDT and CDR2 YYEEEE. Here the CDR3 DNA reads TGTGCCAGCAGTCTTTCTTACACAGATACGCAGTATTTT. Translating it yields CASSLSYTDTQYF.